The next 8 T cell receptor beta chains were all read from a single sample in a study of T cell repertoires in cytomegalovirus infection (dated by TCRdb to about 2019). These receptors' antigens are unknown. In the paper's terms, the treatment or condition label means: in vitro stimulation with specific CMV peptide epitopes to enrich CMV-specific T cells. This sample was sequenced with an Illumina HiSeq 1500. In-frame beta chains were kept once TCRdb had trimmed the public reads at Q25 with fastp and called clones with MiXCR. Rows are combined by CDR3 protein, so each entry shows the most common genes and DNA. The sample yields approximately 89,000 distinct CDR3 sequences; roughly a quarter were counted once. The ten largest clones capture approximately 49% of the sample. This material consisted of CD8+ T cells from cultured PBMCs, taken from culture after CMV antigen stimulation. These receptors came from a human donor in good health (CMV status not recorded). Some clones in this sample may be carry-over from other donors' samples.

The rearrangement joins TRBV25-1 to TRBJ1-1, with D unresolved. The germline CDR1 and CDR2 sequences are MGHDK and SYGVNS. The CDR3 totals 11 residues. The V end lost 3 bases, the J end lost 13 bases, and 12 bases lay between the germline ends. CDR3 sequence reads: CASSESGVGFF. DNA of the CDR3: TGTGCCAGCAGTGAGTCCGGAGTAGGTTTCTTT. Drawing the rest from reference TRBV25-1 and TRBJ1-1, the complete variable domain is EADIYQTPRYLVIGTGKKITLECSQTMGHDKMYWYQQDPGMELHLIHYSYGVNSTEKGDLSSESTVSRIRTEHFPLTLESARPSHTSQYLCASSESGVGFFGQGTRLTVV.

The chain recombines TRBV27 with TRBJ1-2, with 7 bases aligning to TRBD1. CDR3 length equals 12 residues. The V gene's germline CDR1 is MNHEY and CDR2 SMNVEV (reference sequence). The V segment lost 5 bases and the J segment 6 bases; nucleotides outside the gene matches: 3. The CDR3 nucleotides read TGTGCCAGCAGTCCTGGGACAGATGGCTACACCTTC. Its protein is CASSPGTDGYTF.

This clonotype has only a few counts. V and J are TRBV11-3 and TRBJ2-1, with 8 bases that match TRBD2. The germline V gene encodes CDR1 SGHNT and CDR2 YENEEA. Trimming took 2 bases from V and 7 from J; bases not matched to a gene: 4. This CDR3 spans 14 amino acids. CDR3 sequence (DNA): TGTGCCAGCAGCTTACGGGGGGGGGCGAATGAGCAGTTCTTC. Translated, it gives CASSLRGGANEQFF.

V gene TRBV6-6 combines with J gene TRBJ1-6; D ambiguous. Germline V gives CDR1 MNHNY, CDR2 SVGAGI (reference sequence). With 9 bases removed from V and 7 bases from J, the gap between germline ends came to 13 bases. The CDR3 is 13 amino acids. Here the CDR3 DNA reads TGTGCCAGTTTGTGGACGAAGAATTCACCCCTCCACTTT. It translates to CASLWTKNSPLHF.

This clonotype was observed many times. The genes are TRBV7-9 and TRBJ2-5, with 10 bases aligning to TRBD2. Per the germline V gene, CDR1 is SEHNR and CDR2 is FQNEAQ (reference sequence). The CDR3 has 16 residues. The V and J ends lost 5 bases and 3 bases, in that order; junction bases with no gene match: 9. The CDR3: CASSLKLAGIKETQYF. CDR3 in DNA: TGTGCCAGCAGCCTAAAACTAGCGGGGATAAAAGAGACCCAGTACTTC.

The genes are TRBV4-1 and TRBJ2-7; 9 bases are shared with TRBD2. This CDR3 is 13 amino acids long. V lost 3 bases and J lost 5; bases outside the gene matches: 2. In germline, CDR1 is MGHRA, CDR2 YSYEKL. CDR3: CASSQGLANEQYF. CDR3 DNA sequence: TGCGCCAGCAGCCAGGGACTAGCTAACGAGCAGTACTTC.

This clonotype was counted only a few times. The chain couples TRBV4-1 to TRBJ2-7, with 11 bases aligning to TRBD2. This CDR3 is built from 19 residues. V lost 0 bases, J lost 2 bases, and 12 bases stayed unmatched. Looked up from germline, CDR1 is MGHRA and CDR2 is YSYEKL. The chain's CDR3 is CASSQDPLAGGRTTYEQYF. The CDR3 DNA is TGCGCCAGCAGCCAAGATCCCCTAGCGGGAGGCCGGACGACCTACGAGCAGTACTTC.

The rearrangement uses TRBV27 and TRBJ2-7, with D possibly matching TRBD1 (6 bases). The CDR3 loop spans 12 amino acids. CDR1 MNHEY and CDR2 SMNVEV come from the germline V gene (reference sequence). With 3 bases removed from V and 6 bases from J, the gap between germline ends came to 9 bases. This CDR3 is CASSFSGVEQYF. In DNA form, the CDR3 reads TGTGCCAGCAGTTTCTCAGGGGTCGAGCAGTACTTC.